This T cell receptor beta chain was documented in a study of blood T cell repertoires in COVID-19. Study-wide context: T cells, B-cell-depleted T cells, or PBMCs supplied cDNA or gDNA.

Per the original data handling: Amplification from reference gene primers served as the basis for estimated nucleated cell counts. Libraries were prepared by immunoSEQ multiplex PCR; TCRdb keeps only in-frame clonotypes and omits some of them. D and trimming come from the DNA, and the V and J calls and clone size come from that table. Of 150,000 to 200,000 clones listed, around 84% are singletons. Germline V gene sequence: CDR1 SNHLY, CDR2 FYNNEI. V was cut by 7 bases and J by 6 bases, with 16 bases left in between. This CDR3 comprises 14 residues. Patients at the Seattle site were enrolled during active infection and followed longitudinally.

The chain recombines TRBV2 with TRBJ1-5; possibly TRBD1 for D (6 bases). The specimen sequenced was peripheral blood. The sequence was obtained from a woman in her 70s with COVID-19, enrolled during active disease. The CDR3 loop reads CASTIGGLGQPQHF. As DNA, the CDR3 is TGTGCCAGCACCATCGGGGGGCTAGGTCAGCCCCAGCATTTT.